This TCR beta chain was recovered during a study of cytomegalovirus exposure and HLA in healthy donors. Study details: Assignment to the Caucasian-associated ancestry cluster applied to around 82% of the 350 to 500 genotyped donors. Study-wide results and caveats: In most subjects, TCR beta sequences reportedly gave accurate predictions of HLA-A and HLA-B alleles.

60 Vbeta and 13 Jbeta primers were used in PCR. This table comes from immunoSEQ multiplex PCR, and its TCRdb copy is limited to in-frame clones, with some not included. The sample carries 7,000 or so clones, roughly 51% recorded once. In its sample, this clone was seen once. Its matching antigen is unknown. Although they were nominally healthy when sampled, donors likely had unrecorded immune exposures. J lost 4 bases, V lost 4 bases, and 7 bases had no gene match. The CDR3 has 14 amino acids. Germline lookup yields CDR1 SGHDT and CDR2 YYEEEE. This receptor was identified in a man aged 25-45 years in good health and CMV-seropositive. This chain joins TRBV5-6 and TRBJ1-2, with 7 bases aligning to TRBD1. What was sequenced was PBMCs. CDR3 sequence reads: CASSQQGQTYGYTF. The CDR3 nucleotides are TGTGCCAGCAGCCAGCAGGGACAGACCTATGGCTACACCTTC.